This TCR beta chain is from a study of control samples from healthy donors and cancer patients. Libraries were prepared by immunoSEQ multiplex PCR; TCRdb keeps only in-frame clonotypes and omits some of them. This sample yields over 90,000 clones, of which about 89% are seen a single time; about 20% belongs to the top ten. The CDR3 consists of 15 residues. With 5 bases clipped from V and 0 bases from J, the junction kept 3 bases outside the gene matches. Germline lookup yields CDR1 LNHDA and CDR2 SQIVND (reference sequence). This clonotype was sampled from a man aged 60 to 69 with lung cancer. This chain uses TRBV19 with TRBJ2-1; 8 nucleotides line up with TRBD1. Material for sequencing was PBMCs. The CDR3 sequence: CASSPQGGSYNEQFF. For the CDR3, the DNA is TGTGCCAGTAGTCCACAGGGGGGCTCCTACAATGAGCAGTTCTTC.